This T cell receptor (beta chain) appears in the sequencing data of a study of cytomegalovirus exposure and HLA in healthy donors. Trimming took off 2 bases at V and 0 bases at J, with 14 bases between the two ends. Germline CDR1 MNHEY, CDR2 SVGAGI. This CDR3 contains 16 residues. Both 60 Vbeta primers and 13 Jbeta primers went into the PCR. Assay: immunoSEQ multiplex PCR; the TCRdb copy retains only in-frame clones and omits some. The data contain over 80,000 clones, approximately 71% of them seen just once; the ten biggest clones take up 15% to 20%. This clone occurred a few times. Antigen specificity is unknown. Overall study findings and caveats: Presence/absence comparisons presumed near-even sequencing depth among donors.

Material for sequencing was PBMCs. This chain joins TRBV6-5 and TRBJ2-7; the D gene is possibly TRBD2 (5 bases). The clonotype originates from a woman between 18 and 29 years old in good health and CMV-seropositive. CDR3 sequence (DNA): TGTGCCAGCAGTTACCGACCGGGGTATAGCTCCTACGAGCAGTACTTC. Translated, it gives CASSYRPGYSSYEQYF.